This entry concerns a single TCR beta chain. Antigen unknown. This sample was included in a study of CD8 T cells in ankylosing spondylitis. This CDR3 is built from 15 residues. V was shortened by 6 bases and J by 7 bases, with 22 bases between the two germline ends. CDR1 and CDR2 from the germline V gene are MNHEY and SMNVEV (reference sequence). For TCR beta, libraries came from quantitative 5'-RACE with molecular barcodes. TCRdb used MiXCR to reprocess the 5' RACE reads, holding one entry per CDR3 protein. The repertoire consists of 700,000 or so distinct CDR3 sequences, with 19% occurring once and the leading ten covering over 15%. Broader study findings: Reported data indicate significant enrichment of disease-linked clones within matched ankylosing spondylitis synovial fluid. Ankylosing spondylitis blood appeared to be characterized by a TCR beta motif of several highly homologous variants.

The clonotype was recovered from a male donor with ankylosing spondylitis. What was sequenced was blood, either unsorted or a sorted T cell fraction (not recorded which). The chain is built from TRBV27 and TRBJ2-7; possibly TRBD1 or TRBD2 for D (5 bases each). The CDR3 protein is CASSDLGTGRFEQYF. In DNA, the CDR3 is TGTGCCAGCAGCGACTTAGGGACGGGGCGTTTTGAGCAGTACTTC.